The following is a TCR beta chain sequence with its context. As yet, its antigen is unknown. The PCR was carried out with 60 Vbeta primers and 13 Jbeta primers. TCRdb's table, derived via immunoSEQ multiplex PCR, lists solely in-frame clones and lacks some. The data contain some 200,000 clones, 76% of them singletons. This sample was taken from a study of cytomegalovirus exposure and HLA in healthy donors. The study, taken as a whole, reports: Published work reported that the classifier diagnosed cytomegalovirus status with high specificity and sensitivity. Sequencing probably produced one cluster of sequence variants that were highly shared. Only CMV serostatus was available as immune exposure information.

Trimming took off 5 bases at V and 7 bases at J, with 18 bases between the two ends. Germline loops: CDR1 SQVTM, CDR2 ANQGSEA. This CDR3 is 14 amino acids long. This TCR was recovered from a man aged 18 to 35 in good health and CMV-seronegative. This chain uses TRBV29-1 with TRBJ1-5; possibly TRBD1 for D (5 bases). Specimen: PBMCs. The CDR3 protein is CSVSGGAGRQPQHF. As DNA, the CDR3 is TGCAGCGTTTCGGGAGGGGCAGGACGGCAGCCCCAGCATTTT.